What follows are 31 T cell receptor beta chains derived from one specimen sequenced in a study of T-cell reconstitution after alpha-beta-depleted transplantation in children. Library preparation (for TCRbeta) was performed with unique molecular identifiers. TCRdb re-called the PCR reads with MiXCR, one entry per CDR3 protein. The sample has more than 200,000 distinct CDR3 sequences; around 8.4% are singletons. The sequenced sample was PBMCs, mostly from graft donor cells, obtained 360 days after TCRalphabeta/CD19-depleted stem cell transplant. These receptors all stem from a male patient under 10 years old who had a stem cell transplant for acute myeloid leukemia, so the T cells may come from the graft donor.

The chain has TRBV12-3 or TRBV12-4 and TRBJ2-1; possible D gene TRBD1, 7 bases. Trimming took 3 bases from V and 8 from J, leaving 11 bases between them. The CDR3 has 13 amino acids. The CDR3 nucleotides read TGTGCCAGCAGTTTTACCAGGGGGGATGAGCAGTTCTTC. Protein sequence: CASSFTRGDEQFF.

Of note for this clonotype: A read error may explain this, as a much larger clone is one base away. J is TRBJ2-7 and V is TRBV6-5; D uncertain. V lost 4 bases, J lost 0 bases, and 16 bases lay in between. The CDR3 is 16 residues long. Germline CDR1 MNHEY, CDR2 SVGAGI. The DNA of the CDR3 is TGTGCCAGCAGTTGCTCCTGGCCTACCTTCTCCTACGAGCAGTACGTC. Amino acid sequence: CASSCSWPTFSYEQYV.

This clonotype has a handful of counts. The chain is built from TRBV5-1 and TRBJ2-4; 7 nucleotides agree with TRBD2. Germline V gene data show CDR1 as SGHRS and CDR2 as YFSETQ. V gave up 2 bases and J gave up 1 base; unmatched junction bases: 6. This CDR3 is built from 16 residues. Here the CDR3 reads CASSLTGTKAKNIQYF. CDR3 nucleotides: TGCGCCAGCAGCTTAACCGGGACTAAGGCCAAAAACATTCAGTACTTC.

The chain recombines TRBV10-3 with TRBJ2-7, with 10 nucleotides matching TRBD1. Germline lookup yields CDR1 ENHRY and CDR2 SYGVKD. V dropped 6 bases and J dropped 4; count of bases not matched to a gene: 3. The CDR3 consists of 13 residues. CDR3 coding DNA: TGTGCCATCAGGGGGACAGGGGATTACGAGCAGTACGTC. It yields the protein CAIRGTGDYEQYV.

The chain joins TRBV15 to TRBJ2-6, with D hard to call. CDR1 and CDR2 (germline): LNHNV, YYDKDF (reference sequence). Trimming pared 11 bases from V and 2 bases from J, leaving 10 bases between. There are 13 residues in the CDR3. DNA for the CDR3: TGTGCCGCCCGGGCCGCTGGGGCCAACGTCCTGACTTTC. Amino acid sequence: CAARAAGANVLTF.

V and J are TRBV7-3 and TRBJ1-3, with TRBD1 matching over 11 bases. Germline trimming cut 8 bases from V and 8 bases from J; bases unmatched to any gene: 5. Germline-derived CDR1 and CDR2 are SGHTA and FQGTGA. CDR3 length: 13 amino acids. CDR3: CASGPGQGDTIYF. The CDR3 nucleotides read TGTGCCAGCGGTCCGGGACAGGGGGACACCATATATTTT.

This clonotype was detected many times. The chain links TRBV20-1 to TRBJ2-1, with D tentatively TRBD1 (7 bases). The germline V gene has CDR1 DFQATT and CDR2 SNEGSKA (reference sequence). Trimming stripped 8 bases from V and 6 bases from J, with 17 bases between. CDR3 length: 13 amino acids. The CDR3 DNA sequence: TGCAGTAGTCCAGGGGGGATCGGCAATGAGCAGTTCTTC. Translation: CSSPGGIGNEQFF.

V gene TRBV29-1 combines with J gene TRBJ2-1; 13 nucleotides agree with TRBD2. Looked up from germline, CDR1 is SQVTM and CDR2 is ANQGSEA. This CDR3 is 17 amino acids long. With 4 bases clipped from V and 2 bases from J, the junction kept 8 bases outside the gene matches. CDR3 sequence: CSVVPRGTSGTYNEQFF. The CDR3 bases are TGCAGCGTTGTCCCCCGCGGGACTAGCGGGACCTACAATGAGCAGTTCTTC.

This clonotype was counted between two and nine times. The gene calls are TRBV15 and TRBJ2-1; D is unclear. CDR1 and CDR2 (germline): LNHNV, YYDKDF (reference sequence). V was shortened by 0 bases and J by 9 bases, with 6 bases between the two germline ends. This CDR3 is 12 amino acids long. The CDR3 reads CATSREGGEQFF. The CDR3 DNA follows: TGTGCCACCAGCAGAGAGGGTGGTGAGCAGTTCTTC.

This chain's CDR3 is CASSLETGYEQYV. The CDR3 DNA follows: TGTGCCAGCAGCTTAGAGACAGGATACGAGCAGTACGTC. The gene calls are TRBV7-9 and TRBJ2-7; tentative D call: TRBD1 (6 bases). V was shortened by 1 base and J by 4 bases, with 8 bases between the two germline ends. Germline loops: CDR1 SEHNR, CDR2 FQNEAQ (reference sequence). This CDR3 spans 13 amino acids.

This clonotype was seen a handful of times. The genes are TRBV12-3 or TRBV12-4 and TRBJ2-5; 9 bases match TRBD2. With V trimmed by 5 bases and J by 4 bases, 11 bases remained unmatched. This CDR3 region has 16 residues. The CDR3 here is CASSPISGRLRETQYF. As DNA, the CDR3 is TGTGCCAGCAGTCCGATAAGCGGGAGGTTAAGAGAGACCCAGTACTTC.

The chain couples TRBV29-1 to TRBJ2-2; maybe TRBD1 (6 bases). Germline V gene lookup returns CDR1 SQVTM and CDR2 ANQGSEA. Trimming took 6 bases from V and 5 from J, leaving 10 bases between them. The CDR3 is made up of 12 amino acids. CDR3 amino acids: CSVATGTGELFF. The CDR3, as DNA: TGCAGCGTAGCTACAGGGACCGGGGAGCTGTTTTTT.

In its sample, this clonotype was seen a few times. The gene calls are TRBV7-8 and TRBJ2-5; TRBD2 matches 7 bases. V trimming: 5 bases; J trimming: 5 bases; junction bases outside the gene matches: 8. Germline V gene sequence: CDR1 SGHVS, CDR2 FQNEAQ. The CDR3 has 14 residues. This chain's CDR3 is CASSDPGGRETQYF. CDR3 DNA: TGTGCCAGCAGCGACCCCGGGGGGAGGGAGACCCAGTACTTC.

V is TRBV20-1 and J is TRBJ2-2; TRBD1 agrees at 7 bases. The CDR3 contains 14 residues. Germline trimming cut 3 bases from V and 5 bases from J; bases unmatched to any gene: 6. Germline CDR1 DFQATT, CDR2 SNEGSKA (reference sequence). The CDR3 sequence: CSASGTQGTGELFF. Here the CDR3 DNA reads TGCAGTGCTAGCGGTACACAGGGGACCGGGGAGCTGTTTTTT.

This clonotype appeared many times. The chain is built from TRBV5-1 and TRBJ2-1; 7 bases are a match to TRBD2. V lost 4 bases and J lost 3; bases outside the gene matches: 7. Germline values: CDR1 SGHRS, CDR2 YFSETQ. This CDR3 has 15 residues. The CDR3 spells CASSPLGGVYNEQFF. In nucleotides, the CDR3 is TGCGCCAGCAGCCCCCTGGGAGGGGTCTACAATGAGCAGTTCTTC.

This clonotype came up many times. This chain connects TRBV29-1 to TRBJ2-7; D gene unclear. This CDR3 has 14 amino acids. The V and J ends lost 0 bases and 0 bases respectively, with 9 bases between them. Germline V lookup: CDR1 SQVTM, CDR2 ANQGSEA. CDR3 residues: CSVEDSGISYEQYF. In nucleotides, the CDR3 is TGCAGCGTTGAAGATTCCGGTATCTCCTACGAGCAGTACTTC.

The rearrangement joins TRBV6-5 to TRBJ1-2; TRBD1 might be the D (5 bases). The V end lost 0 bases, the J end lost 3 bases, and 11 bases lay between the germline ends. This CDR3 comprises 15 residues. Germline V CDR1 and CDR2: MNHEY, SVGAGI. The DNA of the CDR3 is TGTGCCAGCAGTTACTCGTCGCGGGGGGACTATGGCTACACCTTC. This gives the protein CASSYSSRGDYGYTF.

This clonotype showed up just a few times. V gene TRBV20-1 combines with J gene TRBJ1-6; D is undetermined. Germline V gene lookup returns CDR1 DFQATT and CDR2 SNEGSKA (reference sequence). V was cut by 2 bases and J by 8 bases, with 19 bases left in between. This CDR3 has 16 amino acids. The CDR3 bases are TGCAGTGCTAGAAGGTTAAGTAAGAGCAAGGATTCACCCCTCCACTTT. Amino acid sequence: CSARRLSKSKDSPLHF.

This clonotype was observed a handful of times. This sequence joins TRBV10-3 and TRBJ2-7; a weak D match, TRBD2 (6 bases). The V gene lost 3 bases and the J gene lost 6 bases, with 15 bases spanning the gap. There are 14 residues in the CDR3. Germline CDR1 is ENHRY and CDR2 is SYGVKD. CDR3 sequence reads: CAISDGREDREQYF. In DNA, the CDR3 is TGTGCCATCAGTGATGGGCGGGAAGATCGCGAGCAGTACTTC.

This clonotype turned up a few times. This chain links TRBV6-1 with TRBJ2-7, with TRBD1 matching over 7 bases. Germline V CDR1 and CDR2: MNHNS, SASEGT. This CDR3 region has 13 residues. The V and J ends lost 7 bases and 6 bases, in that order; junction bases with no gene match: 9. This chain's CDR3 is CASIADRVVEQYV. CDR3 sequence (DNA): TGTGCCAGCATTGCTGACAGGGTCGTCGAGCAGTACGTC.

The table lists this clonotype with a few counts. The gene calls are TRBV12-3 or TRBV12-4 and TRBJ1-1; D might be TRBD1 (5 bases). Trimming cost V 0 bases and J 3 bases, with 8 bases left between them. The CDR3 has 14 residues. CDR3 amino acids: CASSLAPGYTEAFF. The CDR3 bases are TGTGCCAGCAGTTTAGCGCCAGGGTACACTGAAGCTTTCTTT.

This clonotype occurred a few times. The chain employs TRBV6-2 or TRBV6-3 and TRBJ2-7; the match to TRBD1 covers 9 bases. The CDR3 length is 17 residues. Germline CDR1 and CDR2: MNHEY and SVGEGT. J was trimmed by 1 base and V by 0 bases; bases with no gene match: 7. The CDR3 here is CASSYSIPGQGSYEQYV. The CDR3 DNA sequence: TGTGCCAGCAGTTACTCGATCCCGGGACAGGGATCCTACGAGCAGTACGTC.

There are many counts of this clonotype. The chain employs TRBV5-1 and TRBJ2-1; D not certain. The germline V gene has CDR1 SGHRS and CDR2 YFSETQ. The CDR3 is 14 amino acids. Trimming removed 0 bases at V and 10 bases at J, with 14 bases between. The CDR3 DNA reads TGCGCCAGCAGCTTGGCAGTGTGGGGTCAAGAGCAGTTCTTC. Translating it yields CASSLAVWGQEQFF.

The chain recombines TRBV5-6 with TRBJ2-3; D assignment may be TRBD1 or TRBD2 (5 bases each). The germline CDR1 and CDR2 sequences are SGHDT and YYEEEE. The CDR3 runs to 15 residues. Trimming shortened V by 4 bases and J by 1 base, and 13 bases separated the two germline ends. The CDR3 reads CASSPRGRGTDTQYF. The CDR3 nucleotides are TGTGCCAGCAGCCCCCGGGGCCGCGGCACAGATACGCAGTATTTT.

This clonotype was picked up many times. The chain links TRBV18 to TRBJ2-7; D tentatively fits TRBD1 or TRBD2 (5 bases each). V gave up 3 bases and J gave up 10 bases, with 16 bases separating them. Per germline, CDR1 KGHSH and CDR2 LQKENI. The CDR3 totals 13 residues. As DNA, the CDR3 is TGTGCCAGCTCACCGAAAGACCGGGGCGTACAGTACGTC. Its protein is CASSPKDRGVQYV.

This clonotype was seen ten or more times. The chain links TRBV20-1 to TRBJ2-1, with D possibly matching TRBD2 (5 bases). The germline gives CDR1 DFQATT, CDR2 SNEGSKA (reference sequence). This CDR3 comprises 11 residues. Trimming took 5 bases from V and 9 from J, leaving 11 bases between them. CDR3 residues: CSAVSAGEQFF. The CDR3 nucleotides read TGCAGTGCTGTTAGCGCGGGTGAGCAGTTCTTC.

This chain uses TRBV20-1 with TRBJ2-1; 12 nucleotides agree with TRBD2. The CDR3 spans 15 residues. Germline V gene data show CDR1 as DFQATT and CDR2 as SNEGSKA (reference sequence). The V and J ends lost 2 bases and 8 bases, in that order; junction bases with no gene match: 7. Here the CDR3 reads CSARPLAGGRYEQFF. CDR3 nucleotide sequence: TGCAGTGCTAGACCCCTAGCGGGGGGGAGGTATGAGCAGTTCTTC.

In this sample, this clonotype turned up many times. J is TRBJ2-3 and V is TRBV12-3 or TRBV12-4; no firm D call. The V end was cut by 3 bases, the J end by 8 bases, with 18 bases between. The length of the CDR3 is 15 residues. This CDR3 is CASSFQPSFEATQYF. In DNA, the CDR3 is TGTGCCAGCAGTTTCCAACCTAGTTTCGAGGCTACGCAGTATTTT.

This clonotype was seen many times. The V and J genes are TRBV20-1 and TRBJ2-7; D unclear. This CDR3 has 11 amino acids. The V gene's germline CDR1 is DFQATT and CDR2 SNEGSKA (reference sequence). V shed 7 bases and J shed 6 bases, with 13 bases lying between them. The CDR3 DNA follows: TGCAGTGTCATAGTGGGGTCCGAGCAGTACTTC. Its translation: CSVIVGSEQYF.

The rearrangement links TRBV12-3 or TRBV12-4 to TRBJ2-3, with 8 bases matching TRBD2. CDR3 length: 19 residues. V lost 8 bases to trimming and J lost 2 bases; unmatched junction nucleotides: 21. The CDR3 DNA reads TGTGCCAGCGCAGGGTCCGGGGGGGCTGAATTCGGGCCCACAGATACGCAGTATTTT. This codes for CASAGSGGAEFGPTDTQYF.

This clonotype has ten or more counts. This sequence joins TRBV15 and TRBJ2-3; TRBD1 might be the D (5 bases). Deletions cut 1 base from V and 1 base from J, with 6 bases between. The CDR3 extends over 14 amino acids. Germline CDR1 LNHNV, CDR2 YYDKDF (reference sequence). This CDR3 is CATSRGQRTDTQYF. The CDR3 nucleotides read TGTGCCACCAGCAGAGGACAGCGCACAGATACGCAGTATTTT.